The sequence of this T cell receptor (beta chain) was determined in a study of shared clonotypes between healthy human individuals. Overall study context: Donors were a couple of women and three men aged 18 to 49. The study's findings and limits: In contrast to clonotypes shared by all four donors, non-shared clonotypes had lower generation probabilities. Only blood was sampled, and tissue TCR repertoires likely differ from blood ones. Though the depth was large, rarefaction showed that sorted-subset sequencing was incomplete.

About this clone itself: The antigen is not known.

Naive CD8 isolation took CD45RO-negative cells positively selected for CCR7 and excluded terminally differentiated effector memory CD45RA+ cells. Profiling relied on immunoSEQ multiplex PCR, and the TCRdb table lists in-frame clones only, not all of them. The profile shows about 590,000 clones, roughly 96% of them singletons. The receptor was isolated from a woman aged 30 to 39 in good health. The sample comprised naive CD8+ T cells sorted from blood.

The CDR3 is CASSSGLTIDEQFF. The CDR3 coding sequence is TGTGCCAGCAGTTCGGGGCTAACGATCGATGAGCAGTTCTTC. V gene TRBV5-4 combines with J gene TRBJ2-1; D tentatively fits TRBD1 or TRBD2 (5 bases each). V was shortened by 5 bases and J by 8 bases, with 17 bases between the two germline ends. The germline V gene has CDR1 SGHNT and CDR2 YYREEE (reference sequence). The CDR3 contains 14 residues.